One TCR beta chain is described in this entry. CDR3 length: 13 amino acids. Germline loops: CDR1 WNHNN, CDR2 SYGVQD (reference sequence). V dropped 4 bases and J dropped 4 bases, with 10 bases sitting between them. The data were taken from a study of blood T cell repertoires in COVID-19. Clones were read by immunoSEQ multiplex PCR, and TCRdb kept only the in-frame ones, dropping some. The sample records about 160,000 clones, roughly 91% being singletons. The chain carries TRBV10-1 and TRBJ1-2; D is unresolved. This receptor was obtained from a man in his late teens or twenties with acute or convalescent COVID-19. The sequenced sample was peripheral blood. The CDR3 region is CASSADNVYGYTF. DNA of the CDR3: TGCGCCAGCAGTGCCGACAACGTCTATGGCTACACCTTC.